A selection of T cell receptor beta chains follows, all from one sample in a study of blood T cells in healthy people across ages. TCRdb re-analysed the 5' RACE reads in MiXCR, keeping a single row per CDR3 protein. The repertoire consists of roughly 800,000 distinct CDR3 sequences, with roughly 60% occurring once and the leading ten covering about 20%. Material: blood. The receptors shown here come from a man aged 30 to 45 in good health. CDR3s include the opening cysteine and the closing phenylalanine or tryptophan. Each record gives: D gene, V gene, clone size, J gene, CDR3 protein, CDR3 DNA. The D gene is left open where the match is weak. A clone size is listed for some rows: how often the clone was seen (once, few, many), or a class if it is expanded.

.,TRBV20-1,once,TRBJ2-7,CSARAVTYEQYF,TGCAGTGCTAGAGCAGTGACCTACGAGCAGTACTTC
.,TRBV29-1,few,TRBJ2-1,CSVEGGAYNEQFF,TGCAGCGTTGAAGGCGGGGCTTACAATGAGCAGTTCTTC
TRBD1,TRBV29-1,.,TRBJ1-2,CSVTPRDRGPANYGYTF,TGCAGCGTCACACCACGGGACAGGGGTCCAGCTAACTATGGCTACACCTTC
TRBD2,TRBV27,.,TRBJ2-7,CASSPSTSGSIYEQYF,TGTGCCAGCAGTCCGTCGACTAGCGGGAGTATCTACGAGCAGTACTTC
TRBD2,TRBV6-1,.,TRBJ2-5,CASQALAGGPLKETQYF,TGTGCCAGCCAAGCGCTAGCGGGAGGGCCACTGAAAGAGACCCAGTACTTC
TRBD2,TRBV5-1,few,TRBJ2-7,CASSLALGGRTLEQYF,TGCGCCAGCAGCTTGGCTCTGGGCGGGAGAACGCTCGAGCAGTACTTC
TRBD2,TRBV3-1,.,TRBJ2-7,CASSQGGLGSYEQYF,TGTGCCAGCAGCCAAGGGGGACTAGGGTCCTACGAGCAGTACTTC
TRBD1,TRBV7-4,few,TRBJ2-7,CASSPTGEYEQYF,TGTGCCAGCAGCCCTACAGGGGAGTACGAGCAGTACTTC
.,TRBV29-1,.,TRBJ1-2,CSMDSDYGYTF,TGCAGCATGGACAGCGACTATGGCTACACCTTC
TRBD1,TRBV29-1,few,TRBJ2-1,CSAGDRYNEQFF,TGCAGCGCTGGGGACAGGTACAATGAGCAGTTCTTC
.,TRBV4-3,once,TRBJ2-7,CASSQEVSAPYEQYF,TGCGCCAGCAGCCAAGAGGTTAGTGCGCCCTACGAGCAGTACTTC
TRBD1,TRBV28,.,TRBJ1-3,CASLGGTARNTIYF,TGTGCCAGCCTGGGAGGGACAGCGAGAAACACCATATATTTT
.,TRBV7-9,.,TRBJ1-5,CASSFNVQPQHF,TGTGCCAGCAGCTTTAACGTACAGCCCCAGCATTTT
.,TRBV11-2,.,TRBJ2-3,CASSTASAVTDTQYF,TGTGCCAGCAGCACAGCCTCAGCGGTCACAGATACGCAGTATTTT
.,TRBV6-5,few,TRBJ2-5,CASSRVSGETQYF,TGTGCCAGCAGCCGAGTGTCCGGGGAGACCCAGTACTTC
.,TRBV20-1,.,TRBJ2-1,CSASPAGSYNEQFF,TGCAGTGCTAGTCCTGCGGGCTCCTACAATGAGCAGTTCTTC
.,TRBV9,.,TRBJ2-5,CASSDGRSQETQYF,TGTGCCAGCAGCGACGGGCGGTCACAAGAGACCCAGTACTTC
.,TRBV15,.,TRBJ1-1,CATSSHSGNTEAFF,TGTGCCACCAGCAGCCATTCGGGGAACACTGAAGCTTTCTTT
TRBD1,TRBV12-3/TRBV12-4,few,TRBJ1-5,CASSRTGNQPQHF,TGTGCCAGCAGCCGGACAGGGAATCAGCCCCAGCATTTT
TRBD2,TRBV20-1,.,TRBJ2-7,CSAMSVVGGIYNEQYF,TGCAGTGCTATGTCAGTAGTGGGAGGGATCTACAATGAGCAGTACTTC
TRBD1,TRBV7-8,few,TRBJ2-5,CASSSDRGPKYQETQYF,TGTGCCAGCAGCTCCGACAGGGGTCCTAAGTACCAAGAGACCCAGTACTTC
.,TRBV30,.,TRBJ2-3,CAWSVLSLTDTQYF,TGTGCCTGGAGTGTACTGAGTCTGACAGATACGCAGTATTTT
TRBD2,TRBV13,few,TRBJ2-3,CASSLLRSFRGGADTQYF,TGTGCCAGCAGCTTACTTAGATCGTTCCGGGGGGGCGCAGATACGCAGTATTTT
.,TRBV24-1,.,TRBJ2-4,CATSEGGRSIQYF,TGTGCCACCAGTGAAGGAGGGAGAAGCATTCAGTACTTC
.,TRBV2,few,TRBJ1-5,CASSVVLRIPQHF,TGTGCCAGCAGTGTGGTCTTGCGGATTCCCCAGCATTTT
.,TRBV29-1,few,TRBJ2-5,CSVVGLGPQETQYF,TGCAGCGTAGTGGGTCTAGGGCCTCAAGAGACCCAGTACTTC
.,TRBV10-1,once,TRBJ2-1,CASSESTLLRGWNEQFF,TGCGCCAGCAGTGAGTCGACTCTCCTACGGGGTTGGAATGAGCAGTTCTTC
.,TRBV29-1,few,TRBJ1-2,CSVLGGLTYGYTF,TGCAGCGTTTTGGGGGGGTTAACCTATGGCTACACCTTC
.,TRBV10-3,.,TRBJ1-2,CAISEGSVAYGYTF,TGTGCCATCAGTGAGGGGTCCGTCGCCTATGGCTACACCTTC
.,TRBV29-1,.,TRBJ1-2,CSGWTDHNYGYTF,TGCAGCGGTTGGACAGATCATAACTATGGCTACACCTTC
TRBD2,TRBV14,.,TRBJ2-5,CASSQSAGGIETQYF,TGTGCCAGCAGCCAATCAGCGGGGGGTATTGAGACCCAGTACTTC
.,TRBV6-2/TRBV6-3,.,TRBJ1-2,CASSHSGRINGYTF,TGTGCCAGCAGCCACTCGGGCCGGATAAATGGCTACACCTTC
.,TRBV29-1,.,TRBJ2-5,CSVCTLQQETQYF,TGCAGCGTTTGTACTTTGCAGCAAGAGACCCAGTACTTC
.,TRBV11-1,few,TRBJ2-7,CASSLAPDSSYEQYF,TGTGCCAGCAGCTTAGCTCCGGACAGCTCCTACGAGCAGTACTTC
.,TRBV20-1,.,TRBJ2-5,CSARDRGLETQYF,TGCAGTGCTAGAGATCGAGGGCTAGAGACCCAGTACTTC
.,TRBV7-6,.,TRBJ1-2,CASSLRGDGNYGYTF,TGTGCCAGCAGCTTACGGGGGGACGGCAACTATGGCTACACCTTC
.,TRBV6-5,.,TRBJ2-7,CASTVPGLGEQYF,TGTGCCAGCACGGTCCCGGGTTTGGGCGAGCAGTACTTC
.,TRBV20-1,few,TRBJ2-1,CSATEGYEQFF,TGCAGTGCCACTGAAGGCTATGAGCAGTTCTTC
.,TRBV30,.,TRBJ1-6,CAWSSGTAGSPLHF,TGTGCCTGGAGTTCCGGGACTGCCGGTTCACCCCTCCACTTT
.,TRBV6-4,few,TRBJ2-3,CASGQNTDTQYF,TGTGCCAGCGGGCAGAACACAGATACGCAGTATTTT
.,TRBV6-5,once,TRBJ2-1,CASSFKGYNEQFF,TGTGCCAGCAGTTTTAAGGGGTACAATGAGCAGTTCTTC
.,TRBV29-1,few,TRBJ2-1,CSVEVFSGNEQFF,TGCAGCGTTGAAGTTTTTTCAGGGAATGAGCAGTTCTTC
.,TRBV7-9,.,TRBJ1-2,CASGSETNYGYTF,TGTGCCAGCGGCAGCGAGACTAACTATGGCTACACCTTC
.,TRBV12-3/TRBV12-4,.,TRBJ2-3,CASTGNAGLPTDTQYF,TGTGCCAGCACTGGGAACGCAGGGCTGCCCACAGATACGCAGTATTTT